The next 18 T cell receptor beta chains were all read from a single sample in a study of blood T cell repertoires in COVID-19. Assay: immunoSEQ multiplex PCR; the TCRdb copy retains only in-frame clones and omits some. The repertoire includes 200,000 or so clones, approximately 90% of them detected once, and 2.5% sits in the top ten. Sequencing was carried out using PBMCs or T cells enriched from blood (not recorded which). The origin of the receptors is a woman aged 40-49 years with acute COVID-19.

This clone appeared a few times. The chain couples TRBV7-2 to TRBJ1-5; 8 positions agree with TRBD1. Per the germline V gene, CDR1 is SGHTA and CDR2 is FQGNSA. This CDR3 contains 15 residues. With 6 bases clipped from V and 3 bases from J, the junction kept 7 bases outside the gene matches. The CDR3 loop is CASRKQGGINQPQHF. The CDR3, as DNA: TGTGCCAGCAGAAAACAGGGGGGGATCAATCAGCCCCAGCATTTT.

V and J are TRBV30 and TRBJ1-2, with D perhaps TRBD1 (5 bases). The germline V gene has CDR1 GTSNPN and CDR2 SVGIG (reference sequence). Trimming left V 2 bases short and J 4 bases short, with 11 bases between. The CDR3 has 13 residues. The CDR3 bases are TGTGCCTGGAGTTCAACAGGAGCCTATGGCTACACCTTC. Protein: CAWSSTGAYGYTF. Full variable domain (missing parts from reference TRBV30 and TRBJ1-2): SQTIHQWPATLVQPVGSPLSLECTVEGTSNPNLYWYRQAAGRGLQLLFYSVGIGQISSEVPQNLSASRPQDRQFILSSKKLLLSDSGFYLCAWSSTGAYGYTFGSGTRLTVV.

V gene TRBV7-9 combines with J gene TRBJ2-1; D remains unclear. Germline V gives CDR1 SEHNR, CDR2 FQNEAQ (reference sequence). The CDR3 has 15 residues. V lost 5 bases to trimming and J lost 7 bases, with 18 bases between them. CDR3 DNA sequence: TGTGCCAGCAGCCCCCGTGGTCAGGTCAATAATGAGCAGTTCTTC. Translating it yields CASSPRGQVNNEQFF.

V usage is TRBV30 and J usage is TRBJ1-2; TRBD1 matches 8 bases. Germline loops: CDR1 GTSNPN, CDR2 SVGIG (reference sequence). This CDR3 has 12 amino acids. V was clipped by 3 bases and J by 6 bases; unmatched bases: 3. The CDR3 protein is CAWRQGAHGYTF. CDR3 sequence (DNA): TGTGCCTGGAGGCAGGGGGCCCATGGCTACACCTTC.

The rearrangement uses TRBV7-9 and TRBJ1-2; 7 bases line up with TRBD1. Germline-derived CDR1 and CDR2 are SEHNR and FQNEAQ (reference sequence). The CDR3 runs 13 residues. After removal of 5 bases from V and 5 bases from J, the junction contained 5 bases not matched to a gene. The CDR3 nucleotides are TGTGCCAGCAGCAAAGGGACAGCTTATGGCTACACCTTC. As protein: CASSKGTAYGYTF.

The chain joins TRBV5-1 to TRBJ2-7; TRBD2 matches at 8 bases. The CDR3 loop spans 14 amino acids. J gave up 6 bases and V 0 bases, and 5 bases lay outside the gene matches. Looked up from germline, CDR1 is SGHRS and CDR2 is YFSETQ. The CDR3 region is CASSLGGLGAEQYV. In DNA form, the CDR3 reads TGCGCCAGCAGCTTGGGGGGACTAGGGGCCGAGCAGTACGTC.

Of note for this clone: Other DNA sequences in this sample translate to the same CDR3. The chain links TRBV2 to TRBJ1-1; D is unclear. CDR1 and CDR2 (germline): SNHLY, FYNNEI. This CDR3 region has 11 residues. Between the trimmed V and J ends, which lost 6 bases and 7 bases, there was a span of 9 bases. The CDR3 region is CASREGVEAFF. As DNA, the CDR3 is TGTGCCAGCAGAGAGGGTGTTGAAGCTTTCTTT.

In this sample, this clone turned up once. The chain employs TRBV24-1 and TRBJ2-1; 11 nucleotides agree with TRBD1. The J segment lost 6 bases and the V segment lost 4 bases, leaving 4 bases of the junction unmatched. CDR1 is KGHDR and CDR2 is SFDVKD in the germline V gene. The CDR3 spans 15 residues. CDR3 sequence reads: CATSDRGTGGNEQFF. The CDR3 DNA reads TGTGCCACCAGTGACCGTGGGACAGGGGGCAATGAGCAGTTCTTC.

The rearrangement joins TRBV18 to TRBJ1-6; TRBD1 matches 7 bases. CDR1 is KGHSH and CDR2 is LQKENI in the germline V gene. V lost 3 bases, J lost 5 bases, and 10 bases stayed unmatched. The CDR3 consists of 17 residues. The CDR3 coding sequence is TGTGCCAGCTCACCCTTGGAAGCGACAGGGAATAATTCACCCCTCCACTTT. Protein: CASSPLEATGNNSPLHF.

The V call is TRBV7-9, the J call TRBJ1-3, with D unresolved. The V end was cut by 2 bases, the J end by 1 base, with 9 bases between. Germline values: CDR1 SEHNR, CDR2 FQNEAQ (reference sequence). CDR3 length: 15 amino acids. The chain's CDR3 is CASSLWSGSGNTIYF. The DNA of the CDR3 is TGTGCCAGCAGCTTATGGTCGGGGTCTGGAAACACCATATATTTT. Together with reference TRBV7-9 and TRBJ1-3, the CDR3 gives the full variable domain: DTGVSQNPRHKITKRGQNVTFRCDPISEHNRLYWYRQTLGQGPEFLTYFQNEAQLEKSRLLSDRFSAERPKGSFSTLEIQRTEQGDSAMYLCASSLWSGSGNTIYFGEGSWLTVV.

This clone was recorded a few times. The V and J genes are TRBV15 and TRBJ1-6; 8 nucleotides align to TRBD1. The CDR3 totals 15 residues. The germline V gene encodes CDR1 LNHNV and CDR2 YYDKDF (reference sequence). J gave up 7 bases and V 0 bases, and 2 bases lay outside the gene matches. The CDR3 sequence: CATSRERTGNSPLHF. CDR3 sequence (DNA): TGTGCCACCAGCAGAGAAAGGACAGGGAATTCACCCCTCCACTTT.

The gene calls are TRBV5-1 and TRBJ1-1; 9 nucleotides line up with TRBD1. The CDR3 totals 16 residues. In germline, CDR1 is SGHRS, CDR2 YFSETQ. Trimming cost V 0 bases and J 0 bases; bases outside gene matches: 3. The DNA of the CDR3 is TGCGCCAGCAGCTTGGCGGGGACAGGGCTGAACACTGAAGCTTTCTTT. Translated, it gives CASSLAGTGLNTEAFF.

The J gene is TRBJ1-1, the V gene TRBV4-2, with TRBD1 matching 7 bases. The CDR3 is 15 residues long. Losses at the gene ends were 1 base for V and 4 bases for J; bases not matched to a gene: 6. Germline values: CDR1 LGHNA, CDR2 YNFKEQ. CDR3 sequence reads: CASSQAGDSPTEAFF. DNA for the CDR3: TGTGCCAGCAGCCAAGCAGGGGACAGCCCCACTGAAGCTTTCTTT.

CDR3 nucleotide sequence: TGCAGTGCTAGTAGCGGGAGGGCCGGGGACGGGGAGCTGTTTTTT. As protein: CSASSGRAGDGELFF. The chain recombines TRBV20-1 with TRBJ2-2; TRBD2 matches 11 bases. Germline V gives CDR1 DFQATT, CDR2 SNEGSKA (reference sequence). V shed 3 bases, J shed 7 bases, and the junction held 7 bases outside the gene matches. The CDR3 extends over 15 amino acids.

V is TRBV6-5 and J is TRBJ2-5, with 8 nucleotides matching TRBD2. After removal of 8 bases from V and 2 bases from J, the junction contained 4 bases not matched to a gene. Germline CDR1 reads MNHEY; CDR2 reads SVGAGI. The CDR3 runs 13 residues. For the CDR3, the DNA is TGTGCCAGCCTACTAGCGGTTCAAGAGACCCAGTACTTC. Encoded protein: CASLLAVQETQYF.

The chain employs TRBV19 and TRBJ1-2; 10 nucleotides align to TRBD1. The V segment lost 7 bases and the J segment 8 bases; nucleotides outside the gene matches: 7. This CDR3 has 13 residues. Germline values: CDR1 LNHDA, CDR2 SQIVND (reference sequence). CDR3 DNA sequence: TGTGCCAGTAATGACAGGGGGCGAGAGGGCTACACCTTC. This encodes CASNDRGREGYTF. The whole variable domain, filled in from reference TRBV19 and TRBJ1-2, reads DGGITQSPKYLFRKEGQNVTLSCEQNLNHDAMYWYRQDPGQGLRLIYYSQIVNDFQKGDIAEGYSVSREKKESFPLTVTSAQKNPTAFYLCASNDRGREGYTFGSGTRLTVV.

V gene TRBV4-3 combines with J gene TRBJ2-3, with 7 bases lining up with TRBD2. CDR3 length equals 16 residues. Per germline, CDR1 LGHNA and CDR2 YSLEER. Trimming at V came to 4 bases and at J to 5 bases, leaving 12 bases not matched to a gene. CDR3 amino acids: CASSRYRGERGDTQYF. The DNA of the CDR3 is TGCGCCAGCAGCCGGTACCGGGGGGAAAGGGGAGATACGCAGTATTTT.

This chain connects TRBV5-1 to TRBJ1-1; the D gene is possibly TRBD1 (5 bases). The CDR3 totals 13 residues. CDR1 is SGHRS, CDR2 YFSETQ, per germline. Trimming took 3 bases from V and 1 from J, leaving 7 bases between them. The CDR3 is CASSSGWNTEAFF. The CDR3 region has the DNA TGCGCCAGCAGCTCAGGGTGGAACACTGAAGCTTTCTTT.